The clone carrying this T cell receptor beta chain has at least ten counts. In germline, CDR1 is LGHNA, CDR2 YNFKEQ. V was clipped by 2 bases and J by 2 bases; unmatched bases: 21. This CDR3 is built from 22 residues. This sample is drawn from a study of cytomegalovirus exposure and HLA in healthy donors. This PCR relied on a set of 60 Vbeta primers and 13 Jbeta primers. Assay: immunoSEQ multiplex PCR; the TCRdb copy retains only in-frame clones and omits some. The data show 75,000 to 95,000 clones, with roughly four fifths seen just once and 13% held by the top ten. For the donor in question, CMV serostatus went unrecorded.

Sequencing was done on a sample of PBMCs. This clonotype was sampled from a human donor in good health. The chain combines TRBV4-2 with TRBJ2-1; 10 bases align to TRBD2. CDR3 region: CASSQPHHDATSGGVTYNEQFF. For the CDR3, the DNA is TGTGCCAGCAGCCAACCGCACCATGATGCTACCAGCGGGGGGGTGACCTACAATGAGCAGTTCTTC.